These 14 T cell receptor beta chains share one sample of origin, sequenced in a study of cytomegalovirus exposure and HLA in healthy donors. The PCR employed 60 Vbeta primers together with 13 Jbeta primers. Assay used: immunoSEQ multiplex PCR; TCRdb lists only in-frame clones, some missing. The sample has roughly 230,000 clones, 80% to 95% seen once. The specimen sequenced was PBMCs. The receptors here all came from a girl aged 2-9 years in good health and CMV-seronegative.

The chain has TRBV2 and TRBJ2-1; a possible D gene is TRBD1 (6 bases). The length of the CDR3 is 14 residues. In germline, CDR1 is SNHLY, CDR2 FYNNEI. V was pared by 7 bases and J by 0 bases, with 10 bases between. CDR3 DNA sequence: TGTGCCAGCATCAGGGGAAGCTCCTACAATGAGCAGTTCTTC. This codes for CASIRGSSYNEQFF.

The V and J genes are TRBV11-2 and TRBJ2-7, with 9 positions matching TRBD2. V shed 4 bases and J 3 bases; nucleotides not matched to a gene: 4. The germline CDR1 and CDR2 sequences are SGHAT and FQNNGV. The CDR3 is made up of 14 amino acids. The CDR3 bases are TGTGCCAGCAGCTATAGCGGGAGCGGCTACGAGCAGTACTTC. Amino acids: CASSYSGSGYEQYF.

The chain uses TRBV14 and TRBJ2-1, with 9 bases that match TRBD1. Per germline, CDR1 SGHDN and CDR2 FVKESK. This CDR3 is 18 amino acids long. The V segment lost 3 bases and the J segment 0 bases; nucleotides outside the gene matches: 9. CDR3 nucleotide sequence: TGTGCCAGCAGCCAGGGGTGGGACAGGGATTACTCCTACAATGAGCAGTTCTTC. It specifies CASSQGWDRDYSYNEQFF.

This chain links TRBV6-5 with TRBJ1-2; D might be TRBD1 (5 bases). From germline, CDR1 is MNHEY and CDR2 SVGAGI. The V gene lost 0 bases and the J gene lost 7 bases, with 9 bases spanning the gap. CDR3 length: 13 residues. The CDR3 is CASSYSQGGGYTF. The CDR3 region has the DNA TGTGCCAGCAGTTACTCCCAGGGAGGTGGCTACACCTTC.

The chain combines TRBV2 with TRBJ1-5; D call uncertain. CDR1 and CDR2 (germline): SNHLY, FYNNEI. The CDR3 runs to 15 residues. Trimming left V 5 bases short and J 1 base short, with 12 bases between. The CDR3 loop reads CASSQHAVSNQPQHF. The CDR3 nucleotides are TGTGCCAGCAGTCAACACGCTGTCAGCAATCAGCCCCAGCATTTT.

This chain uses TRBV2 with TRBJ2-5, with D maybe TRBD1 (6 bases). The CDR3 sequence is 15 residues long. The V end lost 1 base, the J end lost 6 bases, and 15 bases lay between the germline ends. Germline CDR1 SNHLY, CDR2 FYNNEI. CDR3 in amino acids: CASSEGTGFSKTQYF. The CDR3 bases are TGTGCCAGCAGTGAAGGTACAGGGTTTAGTAAGACCCAGTACTTC.

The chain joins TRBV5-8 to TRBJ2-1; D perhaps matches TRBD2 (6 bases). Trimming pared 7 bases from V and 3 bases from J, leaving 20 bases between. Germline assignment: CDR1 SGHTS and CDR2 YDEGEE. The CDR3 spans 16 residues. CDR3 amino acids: CASGGVGQGNYNEQFF. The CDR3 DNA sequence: TGTGCCAGCGGAGGGGTTGGGCAGGGAAACTACAATGAGCAGTTCTTC.

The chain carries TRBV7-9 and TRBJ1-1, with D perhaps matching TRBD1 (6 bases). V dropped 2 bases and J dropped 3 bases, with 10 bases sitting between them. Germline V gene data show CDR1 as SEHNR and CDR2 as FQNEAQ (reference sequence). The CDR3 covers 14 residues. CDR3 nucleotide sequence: TGTGCCAGCAGCTTACACAGGGTAGACACTGAAGCTTTCTTT. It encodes CASSLHRVDTEAFF.

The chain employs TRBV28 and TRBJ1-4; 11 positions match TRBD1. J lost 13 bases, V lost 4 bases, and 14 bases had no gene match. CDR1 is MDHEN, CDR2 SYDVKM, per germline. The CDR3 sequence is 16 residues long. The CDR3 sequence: CASSSMVGTGGHGLFF. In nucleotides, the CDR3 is TGTGCCAGCAGTTCCATGGTGGGGACAGGGGGGCACGGACTGTTTTTT.

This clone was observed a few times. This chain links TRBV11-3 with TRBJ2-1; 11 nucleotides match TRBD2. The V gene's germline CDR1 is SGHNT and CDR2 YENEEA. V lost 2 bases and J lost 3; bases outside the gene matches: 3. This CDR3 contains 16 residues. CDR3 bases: TGTGCCAGCAGCTTACCTAGCGGGGGGTACTACAATGAGCAGTTCTTC. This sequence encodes CASSLPSGGYYNEQFF.

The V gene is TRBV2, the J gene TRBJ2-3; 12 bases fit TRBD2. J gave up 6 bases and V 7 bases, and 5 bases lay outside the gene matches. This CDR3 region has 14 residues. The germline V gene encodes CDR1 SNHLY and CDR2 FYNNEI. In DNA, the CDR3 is TGTGCCAGCAACCTAGCGGGGGGGGCGGATACGCAGTATTTT. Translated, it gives CASNLAGGADTQYF. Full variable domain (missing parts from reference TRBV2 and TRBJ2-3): EPEVTQTPSHQVTQMGQEVILRCVPISNHLYFYWYRQILGQKVEFLVSFYNNEISEKSEIFDDQFSVERPDGSNFTLKIRSTKLEDSAMYFCASNLAGGADTQYFGPGTRLTVL.

In nucleotides, the CDR3 is TGCGCCAGCCCCGGGACAGTAGCTGAAAAACTGTTTTTT. Residues: CASPGTVAEKLFF. This rearrangement joins TRBV23-1 to TRBJ1-4, with TRBD1 matching 7 bases. TRBV23-1 is classed as an ORF, of uncertain function. The CDR3 is 13 amino acids. Unmatched junction bases numbered 7, after V lost 8 bases and J lost 7 bases.

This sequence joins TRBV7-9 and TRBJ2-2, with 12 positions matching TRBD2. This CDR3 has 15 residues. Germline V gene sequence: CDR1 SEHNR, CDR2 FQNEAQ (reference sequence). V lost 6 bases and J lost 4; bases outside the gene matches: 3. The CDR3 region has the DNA TGTGCCAGCAGTCAGACTAGCGGGGGCACCGGGGAGCTGTTTTTT. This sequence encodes CASSQTSGGTGELFF.

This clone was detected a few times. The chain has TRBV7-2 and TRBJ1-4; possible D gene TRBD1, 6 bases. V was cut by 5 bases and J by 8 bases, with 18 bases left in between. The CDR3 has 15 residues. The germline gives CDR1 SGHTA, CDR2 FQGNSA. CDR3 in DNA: TGTGCCAGCAGCCAAGAAGGGACGAGGGGGGAAAAACTGTTTTTT. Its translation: CASSQEGTRGEKLFF.